The 18 T cell receptor beta chains reported below all come from one sample, sequenced in a study of response to subunit inactivated influenza vaccine. One entry per CDR3 protein results from TCRdb running MiXCR on the RT-PCR reads. The sample has under 200,000 distinct CDR3 sequences, about 10% seen once. The source was CD8+ T cells sorted from PBMCs, collected less than 30 months after vaccination. The receptors here all came from a man between 45 and 75 years old who received an inactivated influenza vaccine.

The V gene is TRBV6-2 or TRBV6-3, the J gene TRBJ2-7; TRBD2 matches 16 bases. The CDR3 extends over 16 amino acids. In germline, CDR1 is MNHEY, CDR2 SVGEGT. The trim removed 4 bases at V and 2 bases at J, leaving 2 bases unmatched. The CDR3 is CASSWGLAGGPYEQYF. The CDR3 coding sequence is TGTGCCAGCAGTTGGGGACTAGCGGGAGGGCCCTACGAGCAGTACTTC.

At least ten counts were recorded for this clonotype. The chain recombines TRBV28 with TRBJ2-1; D possibly uses TRBD1 or TRBD2 (5 bases each). Deletions cut 3 bases from V and 9 bases from J, with 15 bases between. The CDR3 spans 14 residues. CDR1 and CDR2 from the germline V gene are MDHEN and SYDVKM. CDR3 in amino acids: CASSFGGRRGEQFF. In nucleotides, the CDR3 is TGTGCCAGCAGTTTCGGTGGGAGAAGGGGTGAGCAGTTCTTC. Full variable domain (remainder filled in from reference TRBV28 and TRBJ2-1): DVKVTQSSRYLVKRTGEKVFLECVQDMDHENMFWYRQDPGLGLRLIYFSYDVKMKEKGDIPEGYSVSREKKERFSLILESASTNQTSMYLCASSFGGRRGEQFFGPGTRLTVL.

This clonotype was counted only a few times. The chain employs TRBV12-3 or TRBV12-4 and TRBJ1-2, with D uncertain. The CDR3 is 14 residues long. Trimming stripped 1 base from V and 4 bases from J, with 10 bases between. For the CDR3, the DNA is TGTGCCAGCAGTTTAGGCGGCGCGGGCTATGGCTACACCTTC. Encoded protein: CASSLGGAGYGYTF.

The chain joins TRBV4-3 to TRBJ2-1, with 12 bases aligning to TRBD2. The length of the CDR3 is 13 residues. Germline values: CDR1 LGHNA, CDR2 YSLEER. V dropped 3 bases and J dropped 12; count of bases not matched to a gene: 3. CDR3 protein: CASSHGLAGPQFF. CDR3 DNA sequence: TGCGCCAGCAGCCACGGACTAGCGGGACCGCAGTTCTTC.

This clonotype was detected a few times. This chain uses TRBV4-1 with TRBJ2-7, with 14 bases lining up with TRBD2. CDR1 is MGHRA and CDR2 is YSYEKL in the germline V gene. This CDR3 has 15 amino acids. V shed 5 bases and J 2 bases; nucleotides not matched to a gene: 2. The CDR3, as DNA: TGCGCCAGCAGCAAGACTAGCGGGGGGGCCTACGAGCAGTACTTC. Translation gives CASSKTSGGAYEQYF.

The chain couples TRBV29-1 to TRBJ1-2; 7 bases fit TRBD1. CDR1 SQVTM and CDR2 ANQGSEA come from the germline V gene. J gave up 6 bases and V 6 bases, and 4 bases lay outside the gene matches. There are 11 residues in the CDR3. CDR3 loop: CSVEQGHGYTF. In DNA form, the CDR3 reads TGCAGCGTGGAACAGGGGCATGGCTACACCTTC.

The sample holds many counts of this clonotype. The rearrangement links TRBV7-9 to TRBJ2-1; D might be TRBD1 (5 bases). The ends were cut back, 5 bases at V and 10 bases at J, with 12 bases in the middle. The CDR3 has 12 residues. The germline CDR1 and CDR2 sequences are SEHNR and FQNEAQ (reference sequence). The CDR3 nucleotides read TGTGCCAGCAGCCCAGGTGGGGCAGAGCAGTTCTTC. Protein: CASSPGGAEQFF.

The rearrangement links TRBV4-3 to TRBJ2-1; 9 nucleotides line up with TRBD2. The germline gives CDR1 LGHNA, CDR2 YSLEER. V lost 1 base and J lost 8; bases outside the gene matches: 9. The CDR3 runs 16 residues. The CDR3 loop reads CASSQGGGGADYEQFF. CDR3 DNA sequence: TGCGCCAGCAGCCAAGGGGGCGGGGGGGCCGACTATGAGCAGTTCTTC.

The chain carries TRBV7-8 and TRBJ1-2; 9 bases match TRBD1. CDR1 SGHVS and CDR2 FQNEAQ come from the germline V gene. V trimming: 4 bases; J trimming: 4 bases; junction bases outside the gene matches: 16. The CDR3 has 18 amino acids. Written as DNA, the CDR3 is TGTGCCAGCAGCTGGTCCCGGGTACAGGGGGCGCGGGCCTATGGCTACACCTTC. Residues: CASSWSRVQGARAYGYTF.

The rearrangement links TRBV12-3 or TRBV12-4 to TRBJ1-2; 8 bases match TRBD1. V lost 5 bases to trimming and J lost 2 bases; unmatched junction nucleotides: 7. CDR3 length: 15 residues. The CDR3, as DNA: TGTGCCAGCAGTACGAGACAGGGGATCAACTATGGCTACACCTTC. This encodes CASSTRQGINYGYTF.

This clonotype was counted ten times or more. The rearrangement uses TRBV15 and TRBJ2-1; tentatively, D is TRBD2 (5 bases). V was trimmed by 5 bases and J by 7 bases, leaving 15 bases between them. The CDR3 sequence is 14 residues long. Germline V CDR1 and CDR2: LNHNV, YYDKDF (reference sequence). CDR3 nucleotides: TGTGCCACCAGCGGGGAGCTCGACGGGAATGAGCAGTTCTTC. The encoded protein is CATSGELDGNEQFF.

This clonotype occurred many times. The J gene is TRBJ2-2, the V gene TRBV3-1, with D perhaps TRBD1 or TRBD2 (5 bases each). V was cut by 2 bases and J by 3 bases, with 7 bases left in between. The CDR3 loop spans 14 amino acids. Germline CDR1 is LGHDT and CDR2 is YNNKEL (reference sequence). The CDR3: CASSQRGYTGELFF. DNA for the CDR3: TGTGCCAGCAGCCAACGGGGCTACACCGGGGAGCTGTTTTTT.

The sample holds a few counts of this clonotype. This sequence joins TRBV6-5 and TRBJ1-2; D not resolved. The V end lost 5 bases, the J end lost 3 bases, and 19 bases lay between the germline ends. The CDR3 runs to 16 residues. The germline V gene has CDR1 MNHEY and CDR2 SVGAGI. The CDR3 DNA reads as TGTGCCAGCAGTCTACTTGATGGGAAAACTTACTATGGCTACACCTTC. Translation: CASSLLDGKTYYGYTF.

This sequence joins TRBV12-3 or TRBV12-4 and TRBJ2-1, with D perhaps TRBD2 (5 bases). Trimming removed 3 bases at V and 12 bases at J, with 12 bases between. This CDR3 is built from 12 residues. CDR3 coding DNA: TGTGCCAGCAGTTTGACACTAGTAGGGCAGTTCTTC. This sequence encodes CASSLTLVGQFF.

This clonotype was seen ten or more times. The chain combines TRBV4-3 with TRBJ2-1; 8 positions match TRBD1. CDR3 length equals 15 residues. Germline V CDR1 and CDR2: LGHNA, YSLEER. V shed 0 bases and J 8 bases; nucleotides not matched to a gene: 6. CDR3 amino acids: CASSQEGDRLDEQFF. As DNA, the CDR3 is TGCGCCAGCAGCCAAGAGGGGGACAGGTTGGATGAGCAGTTCTTC.

The chain is built from TRBV29-1 and TRBJ1-1; D unresolved. Germline V CDR1 and CDR2: SQVTM, ANQGSEA. The CDR3 extends over 11 amino acids. V was clipped by 0 bases and J by 7 bases, with 6 bases between them. In DNA form, the CDR3 reads TGCAGCGTTGAAGATGAGGTTGAAGCTTTCTTT. Residues: CSVEDEVEAFF.

The rearrangement joins TRBV9 to TRBJ2-5; D is unresolved. The germline V gene has CDR1 SGDLS and CDR2 YYNGEE. V gave up 0 bases and J gave up 0 bases, with 6 bases separating them. CDR3 length: 14 amino acids. In DNA, the CDR3 is TGTGCCAGCAGCGTAGAATCGTACCAAGAGACCCAGTACTTC. Residues: CASSVESYQETQYF.

This clonotype was observed a few times. The chain is built from TRBV2 and TRBJ2-7, with D maybe TRBD1 (5 bases). Trimming took 7 bases from V and 0 from J, leaving 10 bases between them. Germline-derived CDR1 and CDR2 are SNHLY and FYNNEI. There are 13 residues in the CDR3. The CDR3: CASNRYPSYEQYF. CDR3 bases: TGTGCCAGCAACAGGTACCCCTCCTACGAGCAGTACTTC.